These T cell receptor beta chains were read from a single sample in a study of T cell changes during pregnancy in multiple sclerosis. The data were produced by immunoSEQ multiplex PCR, yet TCRdb's version contains in-frame clones alone and is incomplete. The table lists just under 80,000 clones, approximately 92% of them singletons. Sequencing was performed on peripheral blood, taken in the first trimester of pregnancy. The source of these receptors is a female donor with multiple sclerosis, enrolled in a pregnancy study. Each CDR3 is given with its conserved first and last residue. Each record gives: V gene, D gene, J gene, CDR3 length, clone size, CDR3 protein, CDR3 DNA. A D gene is named only where the DNA matches it firmly. The size entry is marked missing in some rows and otherwise reads once, few, many or a size class.

v_gene: TRBV5-1; d_gene: NA; j_gene: TRBJ2-7; len: 14; abundance: NA; CDR3aa: CASSLGQSAYEQYF; CDR3nt: TGCGCCAGCAGCTTGGGACAGAGCGCCTACGAGCAGTACTTC
v_gene: TRBV6-1; d_gene: TRBD1; j_gene: TRBJ2-7; len: 15; abundance: NA; CDR3aa: CASSASDRGSYEQYF; CDR3nt: TGTGCCAGCAGTGCTAGCGACAGGGGTTCCTACGAGCAGTACTTC
v_gene: TRBV28; d_gene: NA; j_gene: TRBJ2-3; len: 13; abundance: NA; CDR3aa: CASRAVGTDTQYF; CDR3nt: TGTGCCAGCAGGGCCGTTGGCACAGATACGCAGTATTTT
v_gene: TRBV29-1; d_gene: NA; j_gene: TRBJ2-5; len: 19; abundance: NA; CDR3aa: CSVKIVRRVGGGGRETQYF; CDR3nt: TGCAGCGTCAAGATAGTTCGTCGTGTGGGAGGGGGGGGTCGAGAGACCCAGTACTTC
v_gene: TRBV19; d_gene: NA; j_gene: TRBJ2-5; len: 14; abundance: once; CDR3aa: CASSIGGGSETQYF; CDR3nt: TGTGCCAGTAGTATAGGAGGAGGGTCGGAGACCCAGTACTTC
v_gene: TRBV11-2; d_gene: TRBD1; j_gene: TRBJ2-3; len: 13; abundance: NA; CDR3aa: CASIASTGVGQYF; CDR3nt: TGTGCCAGCATCGCTAGTACAGGGGTTGGGCAGTATTTT
v_gene: TRBV30; d_gene: NA; j_gene: TRBJ2-7; len: 13; abundance: NA; CDR3aa: CAWKYLNSYEQYF; CDR3nt: TGTGCCTGGAAATATCTTAACTCCTACGAGCAGTACTTC
v_gene: TRBV5-8; d_gene: TRBD1; j_gene: TRBJ1-4; len: 18; abundance: NA; CDR3aa: CASSLPTRKQGFNEKLFF; CDR3nt: TGTGCCAGCAGCTTGCCAACGCGTAAACAGGGGTTTAATGAAAAACTGTTTTTT
v_gene: TRBV28; d_gene: NA; j_gene: TRBJ1-1; len: 15; abundance: NA; CDR3aa: CASSPGAAGETEAFF; CDR3nt: TGTGCCAGCAGTCCAGGGGCAGCGGGGGAGACTGAAGCTTTCTTT
v_gene: TRBV6-1; d_gene: NA; j_gene: TRBJ2-1; len: 16; abundance: NA; CDR3aa: CASSELWRGFYNEQFF; CDR3nt: TGTGCCAGCAGTGAACTCTGGCGGGGATTCTACAATGAGCAGTTCTTC
v_gene: TRBV4-3; d_gene: NA; j_gene: TRBJ2-6; len: 16; abundance: NA; CDR3aa: CASSQDSSLGANVLTF; CDR3nt: TGCGCCAGCAGCCAAGACAGTTCCCTTGGGGCCAACGTCCTGACTTTC
v_gene: TRBV18; d_gene: NA; j_gene: TRBJ1-1; len: 15; abundance: NA; CDR3aa: CASSPARGGDTEAFF; CDR3nt: TGTGCCAGCTCACCTGCGAGGGGGGGGGACACTGAAGCTTTCTTT
v_gene: TRBV28; d_gene: TRBD1; j_gene: TRBJ1-1; len: 15; abundance: NA; CDR3aa: CASRPRTGGRTEAFF; CDR3nt: TGTGCCAGCAGGCCTAGGACAGGGGGTCGGACTGAAGCTTTCTTT
v_gene: TRBV5-6; d_gene: TRBD1; j_gene: TRBJ2-2; len: 13; abundance: NA; CDR3aa: CASRDRVGGELFF; CDR3nt: TGTGCCAGCAGGGACAGGGTGGGCGGGGAGCTGTTTTTT
v_gene: TRBV7-9; d_gene: NA; j_gene: TRBJ2-3; len: 16; abundance: NA; CDR3aa: CASSLLAGGATDTQYF; CDR3nt: TGTGCCAGCAGCTTACTCGCAGGAGGTGCCACAGATACGCAGTATTTT